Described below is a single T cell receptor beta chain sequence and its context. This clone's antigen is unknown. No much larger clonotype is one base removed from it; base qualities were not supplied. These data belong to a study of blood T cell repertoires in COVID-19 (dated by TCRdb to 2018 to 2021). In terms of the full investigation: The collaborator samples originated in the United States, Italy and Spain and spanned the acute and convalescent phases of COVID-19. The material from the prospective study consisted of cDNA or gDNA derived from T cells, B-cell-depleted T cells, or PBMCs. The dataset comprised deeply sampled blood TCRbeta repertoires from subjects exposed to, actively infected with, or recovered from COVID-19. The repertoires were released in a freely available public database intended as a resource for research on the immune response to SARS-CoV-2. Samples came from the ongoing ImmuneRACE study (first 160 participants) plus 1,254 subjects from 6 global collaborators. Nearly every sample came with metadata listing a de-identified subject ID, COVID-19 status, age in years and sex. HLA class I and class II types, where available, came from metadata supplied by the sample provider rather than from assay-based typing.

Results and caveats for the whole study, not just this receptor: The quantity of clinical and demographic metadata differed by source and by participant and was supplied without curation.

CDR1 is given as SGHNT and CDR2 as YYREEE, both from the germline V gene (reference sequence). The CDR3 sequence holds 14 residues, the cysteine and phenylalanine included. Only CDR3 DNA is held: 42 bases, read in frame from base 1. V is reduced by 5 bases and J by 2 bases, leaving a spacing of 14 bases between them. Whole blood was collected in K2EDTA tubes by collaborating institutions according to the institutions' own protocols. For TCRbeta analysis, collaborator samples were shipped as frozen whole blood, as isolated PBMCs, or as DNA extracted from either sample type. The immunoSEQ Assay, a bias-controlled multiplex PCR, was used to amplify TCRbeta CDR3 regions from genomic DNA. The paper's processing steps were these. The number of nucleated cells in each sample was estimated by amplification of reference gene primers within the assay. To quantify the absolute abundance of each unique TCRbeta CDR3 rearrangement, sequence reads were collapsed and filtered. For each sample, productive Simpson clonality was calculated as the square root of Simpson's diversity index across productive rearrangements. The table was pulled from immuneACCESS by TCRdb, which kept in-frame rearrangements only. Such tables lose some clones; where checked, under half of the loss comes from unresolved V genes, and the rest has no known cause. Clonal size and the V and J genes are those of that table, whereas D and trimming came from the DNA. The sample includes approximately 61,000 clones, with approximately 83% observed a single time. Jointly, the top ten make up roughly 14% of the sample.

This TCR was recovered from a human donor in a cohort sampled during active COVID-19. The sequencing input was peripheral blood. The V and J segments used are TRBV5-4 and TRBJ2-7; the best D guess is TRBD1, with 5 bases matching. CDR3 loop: CASRYDSDTYEQYF. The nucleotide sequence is TGTGCCAGCAGGTACGACAGCGATACCTACGAGCAGTACTTC. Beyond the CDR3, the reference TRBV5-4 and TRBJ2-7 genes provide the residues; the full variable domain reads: ETGVTQSPTHLIKTRGQQVTLRCSSQSGHNTVSWYQQALGQGPQFIFQYYREEENGRGNFPPRFSGLQFPNYSSELNVNALELDDSALYLCASRYDSDTYEQYFGPGTRLTVT.